A single sample is the source of the 27 T cell receptor beta chains below, sequenced in a study of cytomegalovirus exposure and HLA in healthy donors. The PCR ran on 60 Vbeta and 13 Jbeta primers. Profiling relied on immunoSEQ multiplex PCR, and the TCRdb table lists in-frame clones only, not all of them. The sample includes 84,000 or so clones, 75% to 80% seen only once; the top ten take around 3.4%. The sequencing sample was made of PBMCs. The receptors were sampled from a man aged 30 to 39 in good health and CMV-seronegative.

This clone appeared a single time. The chain links TRBV11-2 to TRBJ2-2; TRBD2 agrees at 8 bases. J was trimmed by 6 bases and V by 7 bases; bases with no gene match: 7. Germline V gene lookup returns CDR1 SGHAT and CDR2 FQNNGV. CDR3 size: 14 residues. The DNA for the CDR3 is TGTGCCAGCACCCGTTTGACTAGCGCCGGGGAGCTGTTTTTT. Protein: CASTRLTSAGELFF.

In its sample, this clone was seen once. This rearrangement joins TRBV7-9 to TRBJ2-1, with TRBD2 matching over 13 bases. CDR1 is SEHNR, CDR2 FQNEAQ, per germline (reference sequence). There are 16 residues in the CDR3. The junction had 7 bases not matched to a gene; V was cut back by 8 bases and J by 3 bases. This chain's CDR3 is CASGTSGRAIYNEQFF. The CDR3 nucleotides read TGTGCCAGCGGAACTAGCGGGAGGGCCATCTACAATGAGCAGTTCTTC.

In this sample, this clone turned up once. The chain has TRBV10-3 and TRBJ2-5, with 9 bases identical to TRBD1. Germline V CDR1 and CDR2: ENHRY, SYGVKD. V dropped 0 bases and J dropped 2; count of bases not matched to a gene: 7. The CDR3 spans 17 residues. CDR3 nucleotides: TGTGCCATCAGTGAGTCGGTGGGGACAGGGCGTCAAGAGACCCAGTACTTC. It translates to CAISESVGTGRQETQYF.

The sample holds a few counts of this clone. V usage is TRBV5-5 and J usage is TRBJ2-3; 7 nucleotides line up with TRBD2. Trimming at V came to 4 bases and at J to 5 bases, leaving 16 bases not matched to a gene. This CDR3 is built from 17 residues. The V gene's germline CDR1 is SGHKS and CDR2 YYEKEE (reference sequence). CDR3 in DNA: TGTGCCAGCAGCCAAACTCCAAGCGGGGTGAGGGGAGATACGCAGTATTTT. It specifies CASSQTPSGVRGDTQYF.

This clone has a single count. The V and J genes are TRBV5-4 and TRBJ2-1; a possible D gene is TRBD2 (5 bases). The germline gives CDR1 SGHNT, CDR2 YYREEE (reference sequence). V shed 2 bases and J shed 1 base, with 10 bases lying between them. The CDR3 loop spans 15 amino acids. The CDR3 region has the DNA TGTGCCAGCAGCTTATCCGGGAATTCCTACAATGAGCAGTTCTTC. This translates into CASSLSGNSYNEQFF.

CDR3 residues: CASSLEVTGIDEQYF. The CDR3 nucleotides are TGTGCCAGCAGCTTAGAGGTTACAGGGATCGACGAGCAGTACTTC. The chain combines TRBV11-3 with TRBJ2-5, with D tentatively TRBD1 (6 bases). The end of the DNA fits TRBJ2-7 better, so the J call may be wrong. CDR1 SGHNT and CDR2 YENEEA come from the germline V gene. This CDR3 spans 15 amino acids.

The chain is built from TRBV19 and TRBJ1-5, with a weak D call TRBD1 (6 bases). Germline V lookup: CDR1 LNHDA, CDR2 SQIVND (reference sequence). V was cut by 1 base and J by 6 bases, with 10 bases left in between. CDR3 length: 14 residues. CDR3 nucleotide sequence: TGTGCCAGTAGTATAGGGGGGCAGGGTCAGCCCCAGCATTTT. It specifies CASSIGGQGQPQHF.

The gene calls are TRBV19 and TRBJ1-5; TRBD1 agrees at 10 bases. Germline trimming cut 3 bases from V and 1 base from J; bases unmatched to any gene: 9. The CDR3 contains 18 residues. Germline CDR1 is LNHDA and CDR2 is SQIVND (reference sequence). The CDR3 DNA reads as TGTGCCAGTAGTATCTGGGACAGGGGAGAGGGGAGCAATCAGCCCCAGCATTTT. Translation gives CASSIWDRGEGSNQPQHF.

This clone was picked up one time. The V call is TRBV28, the J call TRBJ1-1; D unresolved. V was cut by 5 bases and J by 8 bases, with 9 bases left in between. The germline gives CDR1 MDHEN, CDR2 SYDVKM. This CDR3 is built from 11 residues. CDR3 loop: CASSRTTEAFF. The CDR3, as DNA: TGTGCCAGCAGTCGGACTACAGAAGCTTTCTTT.

This chain uses TRBV7-6 with TRBJ2-7; 10 nucleotides align to TRBD1. The ends lost 6 bases at V and 3 bases at J; junction bases unmatched: 14. This CDR3 contains 17 residues. CDR1 and CDR2 (germline): SGHVS, FNYEAQ. The CDR3: CASSPKIPGQGIYEQYF. The CDR3 DNA reads TGTGCCAGCAGTCCAAAGATTCCGGGACAGGGGATCTACGAGCAGTACTTC. The entire variable domain, with the rest obtained from reference TRBV7-6 and TRBJ2-7, is as follows: GAGVSQSPRYKVTKRGQDVALRCDPISGHVSLYWYRQALGQGPEFLTYFNYEAQQDKSGLPNDRFSAERPEGSISTLTIQRTEQRDSAMYRCASSPKIPGQGIYEQYFGPGTRLTVT.

The chain couples TRBV15 to TRBJ2-6; no firm D call. The CDR3 runs 15 residues. Trimming removed 1 base at V and 0 bases at J, with 4 bases between. Looked up from germline, CDR1 is LNHNV and CDR2 is YYDKDF (reference sequence). The CDR3 protein is CATSRAGSGANVLTF. The DNA for the CDR3 is TGTGCCACCAGCAGAGCAGGCTCTGGGGCCAACGTCCTGACTTTC.

The gene calls are TRBV7-9 and TRBJ2-3, with TRBD2 identical over 7 bases. V lost 11 bases to trimming and J lost 1 base; unmatched junction nucleotides: 0. In germline, CDR1 is SEHNR, CDR2 FQNEAQ (reference sequence). The CDR3 extends over 11 amino acids. The CDR3 reads CAGGGTDTQYF. For the CDR3, the DNA is TGTGCCGGGGGGGGCACAGATACGCAGTATTTT.

The chain uses TRBV5-4 and TRBJ2-7; 10 bases match TRBD2. This CDR3 region has 15 residues. The V and J ends lost 4 bases and 5 bases, in that order; junction bases with no gene match: 9. Per the germline V gene, CDR1 is SGHNT and CDR2 is YYREEE (reference sequence). The CDR3 loop is CASSHGSGGAHEQYF. CDR3 DNA sequence: TGTGCCAGCAGCCACGGGAGCGGGGGGGCCCACGAGCAGTACTTC.

Remarks on this clone: This specimen includes other DNA sequences encoding the same CDR3. The chain couples TRBV27 to TRBJ2-3; 8 nucleotides match TRBD1. Trimming at V came to 7 bases and at J to 1 base, leaving 4 bases not matched to a gene. CDR1 is MNHEY and CDR2 is SMNVEV in the germline V gene (reference sequence). The CDR3 loop spans 14 amino acids. This CDR3 reads CASNRGYGTDTQYF. The CDR3 DNA is TGTGCCAGCAACAGGGGGTATGGCACAGATACGCAGTATTTT.

The chain links TRBV5-1 to TRBJ2-2; TRBD1 aligns across 9 bases. Germline-derived CDR1 and CDR2 are SGHRS and YFSETQ. The V gene end was trimmed by 1 base and the J gene end by 2 bases; junction bases not matched to a gene: 3. The CDR3 runs to 16 residues. The CDR3 bases are TGCGCCAGCAGCTTGAGGGACAGGGTTAACACCGGGGAGCTGTTTTTT. This codes for CASSLRDRVNTGELFF.

The rearrangement uses TRBV9 and TRBJ2-5; 10 bases match TRBD2. The length of the CDR3 is 15 residues. The germline CDR1 and CDR2 sequences are SGDLS and YYNGEE. V lost 0 bases and J lost 5; bases outside the gene matches: 4. Here the CDR3 reads CASSVVGTSVETQYF. CDR3 bases: TGTGCCAGCAGCGTAGTAGGGACTAGCGTCGAGACCCAGTACTTC.

V gene TRBV2 combines with J gene TRBJ1-5, with 10 bases aligning to TRBD1. The CDR3 is made up of 13 amino acids. V dropped 6 bases and J dropped 5; count of bases not matched to a gene: 1. CDR1 and CDR2 from the germline V gene are SNHLY and FYNNEI. The CDR3 nucleotides read TGTGCCAGCAGAGGACAGGGGGATCAGCCCCAGCATTTT. Its translation is CASRGQGDQPQHF.

The genes are TRBV27 and TRBJ2-2; D is undetermined. Germline CDR1 MNHEY, CDR2 SMNVEV (reference sequence). This CDR3 comprises 12 residues. The germline V and J ends were trimmed by 6 bases and 4 bases, with 6 bases remaining between them. The CDR3 DNA is TGTGCCAGCAGATATTCCACCGGGGAGCTGTTTTTT. This translates into CASRYSTGELFF.

The rearrangement uses TRBV4-2 and TRBJ2-3, with 7 bases lining up with TRBD2. Germline CDR1 and CDR2: LGHNA and YNFKEQ. Trimming at V came to 4 bases and at J to 3 bases, leaving 10 bases not matched to a gene. This CDR3 region has 16 residues. The CDR3: CASSPVGAGRTDTQYF. The CDR3 nucleotides read TGTGCCAGCAGCCCCGTTGGAGCGGGGCGGACAGATACGCAGTATTTT.

In DNA, the CDR3 is TGTGCCAGCAGCTTAGATCTTAGGGGCAGAAGCGGGAGGGGAGAGACCCAGTACTTC. Its protein is CASSLDLRGRSGRGETQYF. The rearrangement links TRBV11-2 to TRBJ2-5; 10 nucleotides match TRBD2. After removal of 0 bases from V and 4 bases from J, the junction contained 14 bases not matched to a gene. CDR1 SGHAT and CDR2 FQNNGV come from the germline V gene. This CDR3 region has 19 residues.

This clone was observed once. The chain uses TRBV6-1 and TRBJ2-2; 9 bases line up with TRBD1. V was clipped by 6 bases and J by 6 bases; unmatched bases: 2. Germline V gene lookup returns CDR1 MNHNS and CDR2 SASEGT. The CDR3 is made up of 13 amino acids. CDR3 residues: CASSGQGSGELFF. The DNA for the CDR3 is TGTGCCAGCAGCGGACAGGGGTCCGGGGAGCTGTTTTTT.

This rearrangement joins TRBV7-9 to TRBJ1-2, with D unclear. Germline CDR1 reads SEHNR; CDR2 reads FQNEAQ (reference sequence). This CDR3 region has 12 residues. The V gene lost 5 bases and the J gene lost 6 bases, with 10 bases spanning the gap. The CDR3 sequence: CASSKYNDGYTF. CDR3 DNA: TGTGCCAGCAGCAAGTACAACGATGGCTACACCTTC.

This chain joins TRBV19 and TRBJ1-5; 7 positions agree with TRBD1. Germline lookup yields CDR1 LNHDA and CDR2 SQIVND (reference sequence). J was trimmed by 0 bases and V by 4 bases; bases with no gene match: 9. The CDR3 consists of 17 residues. For the CDR3, the DNA is TGTGCCAGTAGTAGCAAAACAGGGGCCTATAGCAATCAGCCCCAGCATTTT. It codes for CASSSKTGAYSNQPQHF.

This chain connects TRBV14 to TRBJ1-1; 9 bases are a match to TRBD1. V was clipped by 3 bases and J by 3 bases; unmatched bases: 8. The CDR3 spans 16 residues. CDR1 and CDR2 from the germline V gene are SGHDN and FVKESK. CDR3 DNA: TGTGCCAGCAGCCATCGGGACAGGGTCTGGGACACTGAAGCTTTCTTT. Translated, it gives CASSHRDRVWDTEAFF.

Only one count was recorded for this clone. V gene TRBV6-5 combines with J gene TRBJ1-1, with TRBD1 matching over 9 bases. This CDR3 contains 12 residues. Per germline, CDR1 MNHEY and CDR2 SVGAGI. J lost 11 bases, V lost 2 bases, and 3 bases had no gene match. DNA of the CDR3: TGTGCCAGCAGTTACCCACAGGGGGCGGCTTTCTTT. It yields the protein CASSYPQGAAFF.

In this sample, this clone turned up once. The rearrangement joins TRBV4-2 to TRBJ2-1; 12 positions agree with TRBD2. After removal of 0 bases from V and 7 bases from J, the junction contained 10 bases not matched to a gene. Germline V gene sequence: CDR1 LGHNA, CDR2 YNFKEQ. The CDR3 is 18 amino acids. The CDR3 spells CASSQDILAGGPANEQFF. CDR3 in DNA: TGTGCCAGCAGCCAAGATATTCTAGCGGGAGGGCCAGCGAATGAGCAGTTCTTC.

The genes are TRBV28 and TRBJ1-1; 7 positions match TRBD1. This CDR3 is 15 amino acids long. In germline, CDR1 is MDHEN, CDR2 SYDVKM. V trimming: 5 bases; J trimming: 4 bases; junction bases outside the gene matches: 10. The CDR3 region is CASSRSSGQSTEAFF. CDR3 nucleotides: TGTGCCAGCAGTAGATCCTCGGGACAGTCCACTGAAGCTTTCTTT.